The rows below give T cell receptor beta chains drawn from one sample of a study of blood T cell repertoires in COVID-19. Sequencing used immunoSEQ multiplex PCR; TCRdb keeps in-frame clones, though not all of them. This table has under 150,000 clones, roughly 84% appearing once. The sequenced material came from peripheral blood. These receptors originate from a human donor in a cohort sampled during active COVID-19. Both conserved end residues are part of each CDR3. Not every row has a clone size; where given, it reads once, few, many or a size class.

clone size	J gene	CDR3 length	V gene	CDR3 protein
.	TRBJ1-3	16	TRBV27	CASSPDRGPSGNTIYF
.	TRBJ2-7	16	TRBV27	CASSLLLAGTIYEQYF
.	TRBJ2-5	13	TRBV5-4	CASSFGGGETQYF
.	TRBJ1-1	14	TRBV4-2	CASSRAGTEQGAFF
.	TRBJ1-3	15	TRBV30	CAWSVPGSSGNTIYF
.	TRBJ1-1	14	TRBV5-6	CASSPGHRRTEAFF
.	TRBJ2-5	14	TRBV18	CASSPGTVRGTQYF
.	TRBJ2-3	12	TRBV29-1	CSARRGQDTQYF
.	TRBJ1-1	13	TRBV2	CASRSGTNTEAFF
.	TRBJ1-6	15	TRBV11-3	CASSPTGGNNSPLHF
.	TRBJ2-7	13	TRBV28	CASSPPGRREQYF
once	TRBJ1-2	16	TRBV9	CASSAHGTASNYGYTF
.	TRBJ2-3	15	TRBV19	CASNDPRASTDTQYF
.	TRBJ2-7	14	TRBV3-1/TRBV3-2	CASSHHGTGNEQYF